The 5 T cell receptor beta chains below come from one sample, sequenced in a study of T cell responses to AZD1222 COVID-19 vaccine. Data came from immunoSEQ multiplex PCR; TCRdb stores just in-frame clones and leaves some out. Here the sample spans 110,000 to 150,000 clones, around 90% being singletons. This material consisted of peripheral blood, taken on day 0 of AZD1222 vaccination. The source is an adult in good health.

The chain couples TRBV7-9 to TRBJ1-1; D is uncertain. The germline gives CDR1 SEHNR, CDR2 FQNEAQ (reference sequence). The CDR3 totals 15 residues. V was shortened by 5 bases and J by 2 bases, with 15 bases between the two germline ends. CDR3 region: CASSESGQFNTEAFF. As DNA, the CDR3 is TGTGCCAGCAGCGAAAGCGGCCAGTTTAACACTGAAGCTTTCTTT.

V is TRBV27 and J is TRBJ2-3; 7 bases line up with TRBD2. The CDR3 runs to 15 residues. The germline V gene has CDR1 MNHEY and CDR2 SMNVEV (reference sequence). The V gene end was trimmed by 5 bases and the J gene end by 2 bases; junction bases not matched to a gene: 7. In DNA, the CDR3 is TGTGCCAGCAGTATAAGCGGGATCCACACAGATACGCAGTATTTT. This sequence encodes CASSISGIHTDTQYF.

The chain recombines TRBV6-5 with TRBJ1-5; D is unresolved. V was clipped by 0 bases and J by 3 bases, with 3 bases between them. The germline V gene encodes CDR1 MNHEY and CDR2 SVGAGI. The CDR3 length is 13 residues. The CDR3 loop reads CASSYSTNQPQHF. The CDR3 DNA reads as TGTGCCAGCAGTTACTCCACCAATCAGCCCCAGCATTTT.

The J gene is TRBJ1-2, the V gene TRBV5-1; TRBD1 is a possible D gene (6 bases). Trimming shortened V by 1 base and J by 0 bases, and 7 bases separated the two germline ends. Germline V lookup: CDR1 SGHRS, CDR2 YFSETQ. This CDR3 region has 14 residues. This CDR3 reads CASSLHRANYGYTF. In nucleotides, the CDR3 is TGCGCCAGCAGCTTGCACAGGGCTAACTATGGCTACACCTTC. The whole variable domain, filled in from reference TRBV5-1 and TRBJ1-2, reads KAGVTQTPRYLIKTRGQQVTLSCSPISGHRSVSWYQQTPGQGLQFLFEYFSETQRNKGNFPGRFSGRQFSNSRSEMNVSTLELGDSALYLCASSLHRANYGYTFGSGTRLTVV.

This chain connects TRBV6-5 to TRBJ2-2; D unresolved. CDR1 is MNHEY and CDR2 is SVGAGI in the germline V gene. Trimming took off 4 bases at V and 0 bases at J, with 6 bases between the two ends. This CDR3 is built from 14 residues. CDR3 protein: CASSLGSNTGELFF. The CDR3 DNA follows: TGTGCCAGCAGTTTGGGGTCGAACACCGGGGAGCTGTTTTTT.